Each of the 13 T cell receptor beta chains below was sequenced from the same sample in a study of response to subunit inactivated influenza vaccine (dated by TCRdb to the late 2010s). The library relied on RT-PCR. Sequencing was performed on an Illumina HiSeq 2500. Starting from the raw public reads, TCRdb applied fastp trimming at Q25, assembled clones with MiXCR and retained in-frame beta chains. Records with the same CDR3 protein are collapsed into one entry carrying the most frequent genes and DNA. This sample has 550,000 to 650,000 distinct CDR3 sequences in its table, and roughly 12% of those were observed once. Roughly a tenth of the sample comes from the top ten. Sample: PBMCs from blood, taken on the day of vaccination. The receptor set was obtained from a man aged 50 to 60 who received an inactivated influenza vaccine. Donor details come from another sample of the same person, matched by shared clones.

The table lists this clonotype with a few counts. The rearrangement joins TRBV29-1 to TRBJ2-7; 7 bases are a match to TRBD1. V lost 7 bases, J lost 8 bases, and 17 bases stayed unmatched. This CDR3 spans 14 amino acids. Germline values: CDR1 SQVTM, CDR2 ANQGSEA. This CDR3 is CSAAPATGFRKQYF. CDR3 in DNA: TGCAGCGCCGCTCCTGCGACAGGGTTCCGAAAGCAGTACTTC.

This clonotype has a handful of counts. This chain uses TRBV6-2 or TRBV6-3 with TRBJ2-1, with a possible D match to TRBD2 (6 bases). The CDR3 loop spans 15 amino acids. The germline V and J ends were trimmed by 6 bases and 3 bases, with 15 bases remaining between them. CDR1 MNHEY and CDR2 SVGEGT come from the germline V gene. This CDR3 reads CASRAGTDYYNEQFF. The DNA for the CDR3 is TGTGCCAGCAGGGCCGGGACGGACTACTACAATGAGCAGTTCTTC.

This clonotype was seen at least ten times. V and J are TRBV20-1 and TRBJ2-5, with D perhaps TRBD2 (6 bases). V was shortened by 2 bases and J by 4 bases, with 11 bases between the two germline ends. The CDR3 loop spans 13 amino acids. Germline CDR1 is DFQATT and CDR2 is SNEGSKA (reference sequence). CDR3 bases: TGCAGTGCTAGATGGCAGGGAGGAGAGACCCAGTACTTC. Translation gives CSARWQGGETQYF.

J is TRBJ2-2 and V is TRBV20-1; D remains unclear. V lost 5 bases to trimming and J lost 0 bases, with 16 bases between them. The germline V gene has CDR1 DFQATT and CDR2 SNEGSKA (reference sequence). The CDR3 has 16 amino acids. The CDR3 is CSAGLGWAANTGELFF. In DNA, the CDR3 is TGCAGTGCTGGGCTTGGGTGGGCCGCGAACACCGGGGAGCTGTTTTTT.

This clonotype was recorded a few times. The chain combines TRBV5-6 with TRBJ1-1; a weak D match, TRBD1 (6 bases). Between the trimmed V and J ends, which lost 4 bases and 5 bases, there was a span of 15 bases. Germline V gives CDR1 SGHDT, CDR2 YYEEEE. CDR3 length: 14 residues. Here the CDR3 reads CASSLGGGLTEAFF. The CDR3 DNA sequence: TGTGCCAGCAGCCTGGGAGGGGGACTGACTGAAGCTTTCTTT.

The table lists this clonotype with many counts. V usage is TRBV12-3 or TRBV12-4 and J usage is TRBJ1-5; TRBD1 agrees at 8 bases. The trim removed 6 bases at V and 3 bases at J, leaving 13 bases unmatched. This CDR3 is built from 17 residues. CDR3 nucleotides: TGTGCCAGCAGCCCGACAGGGGCCCGAGGCATCAATCAGCCCCAGCATTTT. Protein sequence: CASSPTGARGINQPQHF.

This rearrangement joins TRBV5-1 to TRBJ2-3; D unresolved. Germline CDR1 and CDR2: SGHRS and YFSETQ. Trimming removed 4 bases at V and 8 bases at J, with 17 bases between. There are 14 residues in the CDR3. Here the CDR3 reads CASSPSPESGTQYF. CDR3 coding DNA: TGCGCCAGCAGCCCCTCGCCCGAATCGGGTACGCAGTATTTT.

This clonotype was observed many times. The CDR3 bases are TGCGCCAGCCAGCGAGGGGAACGATGGGAGACCCAGTACTTC. Its translation: CASQRGERWETQYF. The chain uses TRBV5-1 and TRBJ2-5; D tentatively fits TRBD1 or TRBD2 (5 bases each). The germline V gene encodes CDR1 SGHRS and CDR2 YFSETQ. The CDR3 has 14 residues. V was shortened by 7 bases and J by 5 bases, with 18 bases between the two germline ends.

The chain uses TRBV6-5 and TRBJ1-1; 9 bases match TRBD1. CDR1 is MNHEY and CDR2 is SVGAGI in the germline V gene. This CDR3 region has 16 residues. Trimming took 6 bases from V and 2 from J; bases not matched to a gene: 10. The CDR3 is CASRLTGGRGNTEAFF. For the CDR3, the DNA is TGTGCCAGCAGATTAACAGGGGGCAGGGGTAACACTGAAGCTTTCTTT.

This clonotype was detected a few times. The chain recombines TRBV18 with TRBJ1-1; 7 bases align to TRBD1. The V segment lost 3 bases and the J segment 1 base; nucleotides outside the gene matches: 5. From germline, CDR1 is KGHSH and CDR2 LQKENI. The CDR3 length is 15 residues. The CDR3 loop is CASSPRDSQNTEAFF. Here the CDR3 DNA reads TGTGCCAGCTCACCGAGGGACAGCCAGAACACTGAAGCTTTCTTT.

This clonotype was seen ten or more times. The gene calls are TRBV24-1 and TRBJ2-2; 9 bases line up with TRBD2. V was clipped by 8 bases and J by 4 bases; unmatched bases: 4. Germline values: CDR1 KGHDR, CDR2 SFDVKD. The CDR3 consists of 14 residues. The CDR3, as DNA: TGTGCCACCAAGGGACTAGCCGGCACCGGGGAGCTGTTTTTT. The encoded protein is CATKGLAGTGELFF.

The chain has TRBV7-3 and TRBJ2-1, with D perhaps TRBD2 (5 bases). The CDR3 runs 15 residues. CDR1 is SGHTA and CDR2 is FQGTGA in the germline V gene. The germline V and J ends were trimmed by 5 bases and 0 bases, with 11 bases remaining between them. CDR3 region: CASSRGGNSYNEQFF. The DNA of the CDR3 is TGTGCCAGCAGCCGCGGAGGTAACTCCTACAATGAGCAGTTCTTC.

This clonotype was counted ten times or more. The DNA for the CDR3 is TGTGCCAGCAGCCCCCGGCTCTACGAGCAGTACTTC. Amino acids: CASSPRLYEQYF. The chain recombines TRBV7-9 with TRBJ2-7; no firm D call. V was cut by 5 bases and J by 3 bases, with 8 bases left in between. The germline CDR1 and CDR2 sequences are SEHNR and FQNEAQ (reference sequence). CDR3 size: 12 residues.